One sample yielded the 8 T cell receptor beta chains listed below, sequenced in a study of blood T cell repertoires in COVID-19. Profiling relied on immunoSEQ multiplex PCR, and the TCRdb table lists in-frame clones only, not all of them. This sample has about 160,000 clones, with 89% found just once. Sequencing input: peripheral blood. Receptor source: a man between 60 and 75 years old with acute or convalescent COVID-19.

This sequence joins TRBV11-2 and TRBJ2-7; TRBD1 agrees at 7 bases. CDR1 and CDR2 from the germline V gene are SGHAT and FQNNGV. J gave up 1 base and V 4 bases, and 4 bases lay outside the gene matches. This CDR3 spans 14 amino acids. DNA for the CDR3: TGTGCCAGCAGCTCGGGACAGTTTTCCTACGAGCAGTACTTC. This gives the protein CASSSGQFSYEQYF.

V usage is TRBV5-1 and J usage is TRBJ2-2, with D maybe TRBD1 (6 bases). The CDR3 spans 15 residues. The germline V gene has CDR1 SGHRS and CDR2 YFSETQ. Trimming removed 8 bases from V and 4 bases from J, with 18 bases in between. The CDR3 here is CASLLGARGTGELFF. The CDR3 DNA reads TGCGCCAGTCTTCTGGGGGCGCGAGGCACCGGGGAGCTGTTTTTT.

This chain joins TRBV2 and TRBJ1-6, with 11 bases matching TRBD1. CDR1 is SNHLY and CDR2 is FYNNEI in the germline V gene. This CDR3 is built from 14 residues. The trim removed 7 bases at V and 7 bases at J, leaving 3 bases unmatched. CDR3 loop: CASTGTGGNSPLHF. CDR3 nucleotides: TGTGCCAGCACAGGGACAGGGGGGAATTCACCCCTCCACTTT.

The rearrangement links TRBV4-3 to TRBJ2-2; 12 bases line up with TRBD2. The CDR3 has 19 residues. The germline CDR1 and CDR2 sequences are LGHNA and YSLEER. Trimming cost V 0 bases and J 8 bases; bases outside gene matches: 13. CDR3 in amino acids: CASSQEGTSGFGSSGELFF. The CDR3 nucleotides read TGCGCCAGCAGCCAAGAAGGGACTAGCGGGTTTGGATCTTCAGGGGAGCTGTTTTTT.

This clone has more than one count but fewer than ten. The chain is built from TRBV5-1 and TRBJ1-4, with 8 bases identical to TRBD1. Germline CDR1 SGHRS, CDR2 YFSETQ. The J segment lost 7 bases and the V segment lost 4 bases, leaving 9 bases of the junction unmatched. The CDR3 consists of 15 residues. CDR3: CASSLAGQVFEKLFF. The CDR3 region has the DNA TGCGCCAGCAGCCTCGCGGGACAGGTTTTTGAAAAACTGTTTTTT.

The chain recombines TRBV19 with TRBJ1-2; tentative D call: TRBD1 (5 bases). The CDR3 contains 13 residues. CDR1 and CDR2 (germline): LNHDA, SQIVND (reference sequence). V was cut by 5 bases and J by 8 bases, with 15 bases left in between. The CDR3 coding sequence is TGTGCCAGTAGTCTAGTGGCAGGGCTCGGCTACACCTTC. Amino acids: CASSLVAGLGYTF.

The chain joins TRBV7-9 to TRBJ1-2; TRBD1 might be the D (6 bases). The CDR3 loop spans 14 amino acids. Germline assignment: CDR1 SEHNR and CDR2 FQNEAQ (reference sequence). Trimming removed 1 base at V and 8 bases at J, with 14 bases between. The CDR3 DNA reads as TGTGCCAGCAGCTTAGGCGGGGGCGAAGGAGGCTACACCTTC. It codes for CASSLGGGEGGYTF.

The chain is built from TRBV6-5 and TRBJ1-2, with 7 positions matching TRBD1. This CDR3 contains 14 residues. With 6 bases clipped from V and 3 bases from J, the junction kept 7 bases outside the gene matches. Germline assignment: CDR1 MNHEY and CDR2 SVGAGI. The CDR3, as DNA: TGTGCCAGCAGCCTTACAGGGGCCTACTATGGCTACACCTTC. Translated: CASSLTGAYYGYTF.